Listed below are T cell receptor beta chains from one sample, sequenced in a study of regulatory T cells in long-lasting Graves disease. TCRdb fed the multiplex PCR reads into MiXCR, producing one record per CDR3 protein. This repertoire shows about 530,000 distinct CDR3 sequences, 15% to 20% found once; its top ten account for around 25%. The same sample was also studied in work on T cells in Graves' hyperthyroidism and ophthalmopathy.

The sample in question was peripheral blood mononuclear cells (PBMCs), obtained at new diagnosis, from a patient treated with antithyroid drugs. The receptor set was obtained from a woman aged 40 to 65 with Graves disease. Each CDR3 is given with its conserved first and last residue. D genes are given only for firm matches. Rows may omit the clone size; those that give it use once, few, many or a size class.

cdr3_length	d_call	j_call	clone_size	v_call	cdr3_nt	cdr3_aa
16	NA	TRBJ1-1	few	TRBV15	TGTGCCACCAGCAGAGATCTTGCAGGGACGGGCACTGAAGCTTTCTTT	CATSRDLAGTGTEAFF
13	NA	TRBJ1-2	NA	TRBV3-1	TGTGCCAGCAGCCAAGATCAGTCAGGACGGTACACCTTC	CASSQDQSGRYTF
17	NA	TRBJ2-7	few	TRBV7-9	TGTGCCAGCAGCTTAGCTTCTGGCGGGGCCTCCCTGTACGAGCAGTACTTC	CASSLASGGASLYEQYF
13	NA	TRBJ1-1	many	TRBV2	TGTGCCAGCAGTGACCAGCGTAACACTGAAGCTTTCTTT	CASSDQRNTEAFF
13	NA	TRBJ2-1	NA	TRBV10-3	TGTGCCATCGCTGTTGGTTTCGACAATGAGCAGTTCTTC	CAIAVGFDNEQFF
16	TRBD1	TRBJ1-1	many	TRBV6-1	TGTGCCAGCAGTGCATCAGGGGGCAAAAAGAACACTGAAGCTTTCTTT	CASSASGGKKNTEAFF
14	NA	TRBJ2-7	many	TRBV12-3/TRBV12-4	TGTGCCAGCAGTTTTAGCGGTCCTTCCTACGAGCAGTACTTC	CASSFSGPSYEQYF
16	TRBD2	TRBJ2-7	few	TRBV7-6	TGTGCCAGCAGCCCTACTAGCGGGGGCCCTTCCTACGAGCAGTACTTC	CASSPTSGGPSYEQYF
15	NA	TRBJ2-3	NA	TRBV11-2	TGTGCCAGCAGCCCCCCGGGACTCGGCACAGATACGCAGTATTTT	CASSPPGLGTDTQYF
15	NA	TRBJ2-5	many	TRBV12-3/TRBV12-4	TGTGCCAGCAGTAGGGCAGGGATTGAATACAAGACCCAGTACTTC	CASSRAGIEYKTQYF
13	NA	TRBJ1-2	NA	TRBV12-3/TRBV12-4	TGTGCCAGCACTTCAAGGGAGGGAGGCGGCTACACCTTC	CASTSREGGGYTF
14	TRBD1	TRBJ1-1	few	TRBV5-4	TGTGCCAGCAGCTTAGACAGGGTCACCACTGAAGCTTTCTTT	CASSLDRVTTEAFF
16	NA	TRBJ1-1	NA	TRBV6-1	TGTGCCAGCAGTGAAACACCCCTACAGGGAATGGCTGAAGCTTTCTTT	CASSETPLQGMAEAFF
17	TRBD1	TRBJ2-1	few	TRBV12-3/TRBV12-4	TGTGCCAGCAGCCCTTTGACAGGGGGATTGGGGTACAATGAGCAGTTCTTC	CASSPLTGGLGYNEQFF
15	TRBD1	TRBJ1-4	NA	TRBV5-6	TGTGCCAGCAGCTTTAGGGGACAGGGTTATGAAAAACTGTTTTTT	CASSFRGQGYEKLFF
16	NA	TRBJ1-5	many	TRBV6-1	TGTGCCAGCACCCGGTTTGAGACGGTTAACAATCAGCCCCAGCATTTT	CASTRFETVNNQPQHF
16	NA	TRBJ2-5	many	TRBV11-3	TGTGCCAGCAGCTTAGGGGTTGGTGGGGGCGGCGAGACCCAGTACTTC	CASSLGVGGGGETQYF
13	NA	TRBJ2-1	NA	TRBV20-1	TGCAGTTCTCGCCGGACAGCGAACAATGAGCAGTTCTTC	CSSRRTANNEQFF
12	NA	TRBJ1-1	few	TRBV6-2/TRBV6-3	TGTGTAATGGGGACGGCGAACACTGAAGCTTTCTTT	CVMGTANTEAFF
15	NA	TRBJ1-5	many	TRBV10-3	TGTGCCATCAGTAGCGTCGGATATAGCAATCAGCCCCAGCATTTT	CAISSVGYSNQPQHF
17	TRBD1	TRBJ1-2	NA	TRBV18	TGTGCCAGCTCACGAGGGGCAACCGGGACAGTCGACTATGGCTACACCTTC	CASSRGATGTVDYGYTF
14	NA	TRBJ2-7	many	TRBV11-3	TGTGCCACCGGCGCGCAGGGGACCTCCTACGAGCAGTACTTC	CATGAQGTSYEQYF
14	NA	TRBJ2-7	many	TRBV13	TGTGCCAGCAGCAGTTGGGACCGCTCCTACGAGCAGTACTTC	CASSSWDRSYEQYF
13	NA	TRBJ1-2	few	TRBV27	TGTGCCAGCGTAATGGACAGTCCCTATGGCTACACCTTC	CASVMDSPYGYTF
15	NA	TRBJ2-3	NA	TRBV5-6	TGTGCCAGCAGGTACCGGGACCGTGCAGTAGATACGCAGTATTTT	CASRYRDRAVDTQYF
13	NA	TRBJ2-2	few	TRBV4-1	TGCGCCAGCAGCCAACGTAGTCCCGGGGAGCTGTTTTTT	CASSQRSPGELFF
12	NA	TRBJ1-2	many	TRBV18	TGTGCCAGCTCACCAGAGACCTATGGCTACACCTTC	CASSPETYGYTF
18	TRBD2	TRBJ2-3	few	TRBV15	TGTGCCACCAGCAGAGATACTCTAGCGGGGGGGTCAGGAGATACGCAGTATTTT	CATSRDTLAGGSGDTQYF
15	NA	TRBJ2-7	once	TRBV4-2	TGTGCCAGCAGCCAAACCGAGACAGGAGCCTACGAGCAGTACTTC	CASSQTETGAYEQYF
13	NA	TRBJ2-7	NA	TRBV25-1	TGTGCCAGCAGTGAATACCATAGCTACGAGCAGTACTTC	CASSEYHSYEQYF
14	NA	TRBJ1-1	many	TRBV2	TGTGCCAGCGGTCGTGGGCAGTCAGTCGGTGAAGCTTTCTTT	CASGRGQSVGEAFF
17	NA	TRBJ2-1	NA	TRBV7-2	TGTGCCAGCATCTTTGACTTAGGCAGTCCGACCTACAATGAGCAGTTCTTC	CASIFDLGSPTYNEQFF
13	NA	TRBJ2-7	many	TRBV6-1	TGTGCCAGCAGCCCAAACCGGGACTACGAGCAGTACTTC	CASSPNRDYEQYF
14	TRBD1	TRBJ2-3	few	TRBV5-1	TGCGCCAGCACCCGACAGGGCGGCACAGATACGCAGTATTTT	CASTRQGGTDTQYF
13	NA	TRBJ1-4	many	TRBV5-1	TGTGCCAGCTCACCTTCAACTAATGAAAAACTGTTTTTT	CASSPSTNEKLFF
15	NA	TRBJ2-5	many	TRBV7-9	TGTGCCAGCAGCTTCAACCGGGGGACCCAAGAGACCCAGTACTTC	CASSFNRGTQETQYF
14	NA	TRBJ2-1	many	TRBV19	TGTGCCAGTAGTATTATGAGGGCGGTCAATGAGCAGTTCTTC	CASSIMRAVNEQFF
15	NA	TRBJ1-3	many	TRBV11-2	TGTGCCAGCAGCTCGCAAGGATTCTCTGGAAACACCATATATTTT	CASSSQGFSGNTIYF
19	NA	TRBJ2-1	many	TRBV24-1	TGTGCCACCAGTGATCCACTTGGGGGGGCGAGTTCAGTTTACAATGAGCAGTTCTTC	CATSDPLGGASSVYNEQFF
18	TRBD2	TRBJ2-1	few	TRBV7-6	TGTGCCAGCAGCTTAGAGGCTAGCGGGGGGTCCTCCTACAATGAGCAGTTCTTC	CASSLEASGGSSYNEQFF
15	NA	TRBJ1-1	many	TRBV2	TGTGCCAGCAGGGAGACTCTTCTCGGGGACACTGAAGCTTTCTTT	CASRETLLGDTEAFF
15	TRBD2	TRBJ2-3	many	TRBV12-3/TRBV12-4	TGTGCCAGCAGCCCTAGCGGGGGGGCGGCAGATACGCAGTATTTT	CASSPSGGAADTQYF
17	TRBD2	TRBJ2-4	few	TRBV12-5	TGTGCTAGTGGTTCACTAGCGGAGGGTAGGGCCAAAAACATTCAGTACTTC	CASGSLAEGRAKNIQYF
14	NA	TRBJ1-1	once	TRBV3-1	TGTGCCAGCAGCCAAGGGGAGGTGGGGACTGAAGCTTTCTTT	CASSQGEVGTEAFF